Listed here are 20 T cell receptor beta chains from one sample, sequenced in a study of CD8+ T cells in alopecia areata. Extracted RNA was reverse transcribed into cDNA, the sequencing template. TCRdb's copy holds only in-frame clones and misses some; the assay was immunoSEQ multiplex PCR. The sample shows roughly 65,000 clones, roughly half of them seen only once. Sample: CD8+ T cells sorted from blood, taken at week 0. The receptors shown here come from a human donor with alopecia areata.

This clone rates as medium-sized. The chain has TRBV4-3 and TRBJ2-1; D is undetermined. The ends were cut back, 0 bases at V and 7 bases at J, with 22 bases in the middle. This CDR3 has 18 amino acids. Germline loops: CDR1 LGHNA, CDR2 YSLEER. The CDR3 spells CASSQDRVLSGLRNEQFF. The CDR3 region has the DNA TGCGCCAGCAGCCAAGATCGAGTCCTCTCTGGGCTCCGGAATGAGCAGTTCTTC.

This clone was observed a few times. The rearrangement uses TRBV7-2 and TRBJ2-3, with TRBD1 matching over 8 bases. This CDR3 contains 18 residues. Per the germline V gene, CDR1 is SGHTA and CDR2 is FQGNSA. With V trimmed by 5 bases and J by 5 bases, 18 bases remained unmatched. The CDR3 coding sequence is TGTGCCAGCAGCAGACGCGGACCAGGGGGCGCCGCAGGAGATACGCAGTATTTT. Translated, it gives CASSRRGPGGAAGDTQYF.

V usage is TRBV14 and J usage is TRBJ2-3; D may be TRBD2 (6 bases). Germline V gene lookup returns CDR1 SGHDN and CDR2 FVKESK. The CDR3 has 14 amino acids. V was shortened by 3 bases and J by 2 bases, with 9 bases between the two germline ends. This CDR3 is CASSHAGFTDTQYF. CDR3 DNA sequence: TGTGCCAGCAGCCATGCGGGATTCACAGATACGCAGTATTTT.

This clone was found a few times. CDR3 bases: TGCAGCGTTGTAGGGGGCTCAGATGGCTACACCTTC. It translates to CSVVGGSDGYTF. The J gene is TRBJ1-2, the V gene TRBV29-1; TRBD1 matches 7 bases. Germline V gene lookup returns CDR1 SQVTM and CDR2 ANQGSEA. Losses at the gene ends were 4 bases for V and 6 bases for J; bases not matched to a gene: 5. CDR3 length: 12 residues.

This clone turned up a few times. This rearrangement joins TRBV15 to TRBJ1-2; TRBD1 aligns across 12 bases. Germline V gene data show CDR1 as LNHNV and CDR2 as YYDKDF (reference sequence). The CDR3 has 16 residues. Trimming took 1 base from V and 6 from J; bases not matched to a gene: 6. This CDR3 is CATSRVRDRGRNGYTF. The CDR3 bases are TGTGCCACCAGCAGAGTTCGGGACAGGGGGCGGAATGGCTACACCTTC.

This clone has a handful of counts. J is TRBJ1-2 and V is TRBV29-1, with D uncertain. CDR1 is SQVTM, CDR2 ANQGSEA, per germline. The V end was cut by 3 bases, the J end by 4 bases, with 9 bases between. The CDR3 has 12 residues. The CDR3 reads CSVDRRPYGYTF. The CDR3 bases are TGCAGCGTTGATCGCAGGCCCTATGGCTACACCTTC.

This clone occurred a few times. The CDR3 spells CASSEPRSSNEQFF. The CDR3 coding sequence is TGTGCCAGCAGCGAGCCCCGATCGAGCAATGAGCAGTTCTTC. The chain carries TRBV9 and TRBJ2-1, with D unclear. The germline CDR1 and CDR2 sequences are SGDLS and YYNGEE. The V end lost 3 bases, the J end lost 6 bases, and 13 bases lay between the germline ends. The CDR3 is made up of 14 amino acids.

This clone was detected only a few times. V usage is TRBV27 and J usage is TRBJ2-3, with D uncertain. There are 14 residues in the CDR3. Germline CDR1 MNHEY, CDR2 SMNVEV (reference sequence). V dropped 5 bases and J dropped 1 base, with 10 bases sitting between them. As DNA, the CDR3 is TGTGCCAGCAGTCCCCTCTCTGGCACAGATACGCAGTATTTT. It encodes CASSPLSGTDTQYF.

The V gene is TRBV27, the J gene TRBJ1-3; D not resolved. V lost 7 bases, J lost 0 bases, and 13 bases lay in between. The CDR3 totals 15 residues. From germline, CDR1 is MNHEY and CDR2 SMNVEV (reference sequence). The CDR3 DNA follows: TGTGCCAGCACCCAGGACGGAAGCTCTGGAAACACCATATATTTT. Its protein is CASTQDGSSGNTIYF.

The chain combines TRBV6-5 with TRBJ2-7, with 9 positions matching TRBD1. With V trimmed by 7 bases and J by 4 bases, 11 bases remained unmatched. This CDR3 contains 15 residues. CDR1 is MNHEY and CDR2 is SVGAGI in the germline V gene. CDR3: CASTTLGQGLYEQYF. Here the CDR3 DNA reads TGTGCCAGCACGACCCTGGGACAGGGTTTGTACGAGCAGTACTTC.

This chain uses TRBV30 with TRBJ2-3, with 14 bases matching TRBD2. V was pared by 1 base and J by 0 bases, with 9 bases of the junction left unmatched. From germline, CDR1 is GTSNPN and CDR2 SVGIG (reference sequence). The CDR3 runs 19 residues. The CDR3 reads CAWSGYGLAGGGSTDTQYF. Here the CDR3 DNA reads TGTGCCTGGAGTGGATACGGACTAGCGGGAGGAGGTAGCACAGATACGCAGTATTTT.

This clone was counted between two and nine times. The chain combines TRBV7-9 with TRBJ2-2; 11 positions match TRBD2. The CDR3 contains 16 residues. Trimming cost V 5 bases and J 0 bases; bases outside gene matches: 2. Germline assignment: CDR1 SEHNR and CDR2 FQNEAQ (reference sequence). The CDR3 nucleotides are TGTGCCAGCAGCCAGGGACTAGCGGCGAACACCGGGGAGCTGTTTTTT. It encodes CASSQGLAANTGELFF.

The genes are TRBV27 and TRBJ2-3; TRBD2 matches 8 bases. Germline trimming cut 5 bases from V and 1 base from J; bases unmatched to any gene: 11. Germline assignment: CDR1 MNHEY and CDR2 SMNVEV (reference sequence). This CDR3 is built from 17 residues. The CDR3 is CASSLAGTNFRTDTQYF. The CDR3 bases are TGTGCCAGCAGTCTAGCGGGTACCAATTTCCGCACAGATACGCAGTATTTT.

The chain carries TRBV13 and TRBJ2-7; TRBD2 matches 7 bases. V was clipped by 7 bases and J by 3 bases; unmatched bases: 15. The CDR3 spans 16 residues. The V gene's germline CDR1 is PRHDT and CDR2 FYEKMQ (reference sequence). The CDR3 DNA sequence: TGTGCCAGCACCCTAGGGGCTAGCGGAAGAAACTACGAGCAGTACTTC. Amino acid sequence: CASTLGASGRNYEQYF.

The V gene is TRBV19, the J gene TRBJ2-7; 10 bases agree with TRBD1. Germline V lookup: CDR1 LNHDA, CDR2 SQIVND (reference sequence). V was pared by 4 bases and J by 7 bases, with 7 bases of the junction left unmatched. The CDR3 consists of 14 residues. The CDR3 region is CASSRQGAAWEQYF. CDR3 DNA sequence: TGTGCCAGTAGTAGACAGGGGGCTGCATGGGAGCAGTACTTC. The whole variable domain, remainder taken from reference TRBV19 and TRBJ2-7, is DGGITQSPKYLFRKEGQNVTLSCEQNLNHDAMYWYRQDPGQGLRLIYYSQIVNDFQKGDIAEGYSVSREKKESFPLTVTSAQKNPTAFYLCASSRQGAAWEQYFGPGTRLTVT.

This clone was found a few times. This chain connects TRBV15 to TRBJ2-7; possible D gene TRBD2, 7 bases. Trimming took 4 bases from V and 2 from J, leaving 18 bases between them. CDR1 is LNHNV and CDR2 is YYDKDF in the germline V gene (reference sequence). There are 16 residues in the CDR3. CDR3 loop: CATSNRGDINAYEQYF. The CDR3 region has the DNA TGTGCCACCAGCAACCGGGGGGACATAAATGCCTACGAGCAGTACTTC.

V is TRBV29-1 and J is TRBJ2-1; no reliable D call. Looked up from germline, CDR1 is SQVTM and CDR2 is ANQGSEA. V lost 4 bases and J 4 bases, leaving 5 bases between the germline ends. This CDR3 has 11 amino acids. In DNA, the CDR3 is TGCAGCGTTGTGTGGTACAATGAGCAGTTCTTC. Translating it yields CSVVWYNEQFF.

The chain's CDR3 is CSVEGTEYTQYF. For the CDR3, the DNA is TGCAGCGTTGAAGGTACCGAATATACGCAGTATTTT. The V call is TRBV29-1, the J call TRBJ2-3, with no clear D. The V gene lost 1 base and the J gene lost 7 bases, with 9 bases spanning the gap. The CDR3 length is 12 residues. Germline values: CDR1 SQVTM, CDR2 ANQGSEA.

The chain couples TRBV29-1 to TRBJ2-3, with TRBD2 identical over 13 bases. Germline loops: CDR1 SQVTM, CDR2 ANQGSEA. CDR3 length: 17 residues. The ends lost 4 bases at V and 5 bases at J; junction bases unmatched: 12. The CDR3 sequence is CSVGRLGLAGVVDTQYF. The CDR3 DNA reads TGCAGCGTTGGAAGATTAGGACTAGCGGGAGTGGTAGATACGCAGTATTTT.

This chain uses TRBV29-1 with TRBJ2-2; a weak D match, TRBD2 (7 bases). Per germline, CDR1 SQVTM and CDR2 ANQGSEA. The CDR3 length is 15 residues. V lost 3 bases and J lost 3, with 14 bases in between. CDR3: CSVDAGEGDTGELFF. CDR3 sequence (DNA): TGCAGCGTTGATGCAGGGGAGGGGGACACCGGGGAGCTGTTTTTT.